This T cell receptor beta chain appears in the sequencing data of a study of OX40 agonist ivuxolimab in advanced cancers. For the study at large: Administration of intravenous ivuxolimab to patients occurred every 2 weeks at 0.01 to 10 mg/kg.

On this clone: At the DNA level, this CDR3 is encoded by other sequences in the same sample as well.

Produced via immunoSEQ multiplex PCR; TCRdb's table is partial and in-frame only. This sample has about 40,000 clones, with around 88% found just once. The V and J ends lost 5 bases and 2 bases respectively, with 7 bases between them. The CDR3 runs to 13 residues. From germline, CDR1 is SEHNR and CDR2 FQNEAQ (reference sequence). The source is an adult with an advanced solid tumor such as melanoma, head and neck, liver or kidney cancer. Material: CD4+ or CD8+ T cells sorted from blood, obtained in a trial of the OX40 agonist ivuxolimab. The chain carries TRBV7-9 and TRBJ2-1; D remains ambiguous. CDR3 residues: CASSLVPYNEQFF. The CDR3 bases are TGTGCCAGCAGCCTAGTCCCCTACAATGAGCAGTTCTTC.